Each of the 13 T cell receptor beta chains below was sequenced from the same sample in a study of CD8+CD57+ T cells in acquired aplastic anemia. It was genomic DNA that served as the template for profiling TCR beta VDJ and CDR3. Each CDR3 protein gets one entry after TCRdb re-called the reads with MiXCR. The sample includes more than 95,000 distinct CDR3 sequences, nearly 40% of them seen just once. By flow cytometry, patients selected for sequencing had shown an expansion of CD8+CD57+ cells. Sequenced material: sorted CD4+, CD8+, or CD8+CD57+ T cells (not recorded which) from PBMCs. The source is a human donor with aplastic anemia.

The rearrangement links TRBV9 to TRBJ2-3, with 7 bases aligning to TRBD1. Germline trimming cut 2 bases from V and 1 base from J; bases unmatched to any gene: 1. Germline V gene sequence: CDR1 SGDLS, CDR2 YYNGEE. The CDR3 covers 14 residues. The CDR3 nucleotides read TGTGCCAGCAGCGTGGGGACAGGCACAGATACGCAGTATTTT. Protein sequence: CASSVGTGTDTQYF.

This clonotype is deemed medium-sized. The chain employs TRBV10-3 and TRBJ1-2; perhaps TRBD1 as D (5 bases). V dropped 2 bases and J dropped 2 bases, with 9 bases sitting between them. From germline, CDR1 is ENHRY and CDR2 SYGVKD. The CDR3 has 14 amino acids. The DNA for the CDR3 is TGTGCCATCAGTGAGGGCAGGGAGAACTATGGCTACACCTTC. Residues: CAISEGRENYGYTF.

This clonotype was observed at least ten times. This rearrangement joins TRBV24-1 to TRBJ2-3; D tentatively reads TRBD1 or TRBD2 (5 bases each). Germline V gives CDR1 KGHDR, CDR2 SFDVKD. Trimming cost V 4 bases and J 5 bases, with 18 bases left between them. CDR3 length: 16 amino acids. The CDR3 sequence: CATSDPRGGQGDTQYF. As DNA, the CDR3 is TGTGCCACCAGTGACCCCCGGGGCGGCCAGGGAGATACGCAGTATTTT.

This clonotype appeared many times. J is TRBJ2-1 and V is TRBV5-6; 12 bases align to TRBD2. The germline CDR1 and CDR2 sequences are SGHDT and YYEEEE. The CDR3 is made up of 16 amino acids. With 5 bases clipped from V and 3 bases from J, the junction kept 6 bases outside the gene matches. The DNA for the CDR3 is TGTGCCAGCAGTTGGACTAGCGGGGATTACTACAATGAGCAGTTCTTC. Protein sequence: CASSWTSGDYYNEQFF.

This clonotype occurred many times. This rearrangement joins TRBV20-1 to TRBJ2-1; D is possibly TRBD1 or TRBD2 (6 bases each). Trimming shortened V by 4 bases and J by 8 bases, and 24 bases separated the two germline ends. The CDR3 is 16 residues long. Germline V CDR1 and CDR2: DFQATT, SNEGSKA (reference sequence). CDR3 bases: TGCAGTGCTACCTACGAAGGGGGGCTAGCAGGTGATGAGCAGTTCTTC. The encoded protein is CSATYEGGLAGDEQFF.

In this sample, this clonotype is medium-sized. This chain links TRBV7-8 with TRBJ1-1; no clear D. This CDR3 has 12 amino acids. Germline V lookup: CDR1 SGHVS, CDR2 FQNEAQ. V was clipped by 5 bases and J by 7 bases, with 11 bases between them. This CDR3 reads CASSGPRGEAFF. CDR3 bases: TGTGCCAGCAGCGGGCCCCGGGGTGAAGCTTTCTTT.

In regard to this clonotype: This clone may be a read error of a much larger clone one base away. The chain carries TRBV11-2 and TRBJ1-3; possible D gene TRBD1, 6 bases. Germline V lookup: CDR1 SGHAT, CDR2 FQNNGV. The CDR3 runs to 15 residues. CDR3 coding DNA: TGTGCCAGCAGCCCAAGAGGGGGAGGTGGAAACACCATACATTTT. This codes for CASSPRGGGGNTIHF.

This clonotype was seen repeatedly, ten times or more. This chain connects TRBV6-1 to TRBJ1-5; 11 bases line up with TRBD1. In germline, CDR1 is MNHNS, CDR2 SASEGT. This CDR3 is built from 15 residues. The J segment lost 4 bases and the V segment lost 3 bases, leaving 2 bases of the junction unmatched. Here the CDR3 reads CASSDGQGANQPQHF. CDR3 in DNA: TGTGCCAGCAGTGACGGACAGGGGGCTAATCAGCCCCAGCATTTT.

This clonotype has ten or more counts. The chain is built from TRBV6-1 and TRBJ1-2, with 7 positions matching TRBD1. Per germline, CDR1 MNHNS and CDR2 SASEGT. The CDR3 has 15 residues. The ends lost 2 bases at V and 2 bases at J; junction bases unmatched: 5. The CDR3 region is CASSEPGTANYGYTF. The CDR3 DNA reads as TGTGCCAGCAGTGAACCTGGGACAGCCAACTATGGCTACACCTTC.

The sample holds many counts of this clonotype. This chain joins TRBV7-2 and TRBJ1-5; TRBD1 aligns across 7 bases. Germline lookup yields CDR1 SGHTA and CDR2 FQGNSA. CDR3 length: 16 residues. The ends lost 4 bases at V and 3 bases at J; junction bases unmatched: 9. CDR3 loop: CASSSSDRLLNQPQHF. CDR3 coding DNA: TGTGCCAGCAGCTCCTCGGACAGGCTCCTCAATCAGCCCCAGCATTTT.

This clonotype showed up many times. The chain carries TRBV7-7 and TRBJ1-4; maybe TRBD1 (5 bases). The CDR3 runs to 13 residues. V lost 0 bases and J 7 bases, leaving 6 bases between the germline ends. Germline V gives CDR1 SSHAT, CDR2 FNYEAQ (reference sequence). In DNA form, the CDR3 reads TGTGCCAGCAGCTTAGCGCAGGGTGAAAAACTGTTTTTT. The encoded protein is CASSLAQGEKLFF.

The DNA for the CDR3 is TGTGCCAGCAGAGACTCGAGGGGGTCTATTGCTGAAGCTTTCTTT. Translation gives CASRDSRGSIAEAFF. The chain has TRBV7-4 and TRBJ1-1, with D possibly TRBD1 on 6 matching bases. The germline gives CDR1 SGHVT, CDR2 SQSDAQ. The ends were cut back, 6 bases at V and 6 bases at J, with 20 bases in the middle. The CDR3 has 15 amino acids. Full variable domain (missing parts from reference TRBV7-4 and TRBJ1-1): GAGVSQSPRYKVAKRGRDVALRCDSISGHVTLYWYRQTLGQGSEVLTYSQSDAQRDKSGRPSGRFSAERPERSVSTLKIQRTEQGDSAVYLCASRDSRGSIAEAFFGQGTRLTVV.

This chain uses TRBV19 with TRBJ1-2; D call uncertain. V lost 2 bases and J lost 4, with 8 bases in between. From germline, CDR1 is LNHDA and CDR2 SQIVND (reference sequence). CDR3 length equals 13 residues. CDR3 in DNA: TGTGCCAGTAGTATACTGCCTGCCTATGGCTACACCTTC. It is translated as CASSILPAYGYTF.